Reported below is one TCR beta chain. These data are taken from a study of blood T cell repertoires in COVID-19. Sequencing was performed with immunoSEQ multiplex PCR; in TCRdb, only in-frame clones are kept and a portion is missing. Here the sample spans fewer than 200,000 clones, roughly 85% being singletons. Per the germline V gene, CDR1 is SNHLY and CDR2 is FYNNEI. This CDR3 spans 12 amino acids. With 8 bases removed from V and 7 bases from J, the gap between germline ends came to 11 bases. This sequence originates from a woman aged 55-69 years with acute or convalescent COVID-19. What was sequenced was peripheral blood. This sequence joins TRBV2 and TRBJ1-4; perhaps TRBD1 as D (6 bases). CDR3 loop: CASLDRGEKLFF. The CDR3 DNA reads TGTGCCAGCCTGGACAGAGGTGAAAAACTGTTTTTT. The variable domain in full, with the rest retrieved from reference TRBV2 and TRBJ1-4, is EPEVTQTPSHQVTQMGQEVILRCVPISNHLYFYWYRQILGQKVEFLVSFYNNEISEKSEIFDDQFSVERPDGSNFTLKIRSTKLEDSAMYFCASLDRGEKLFFGSGTQLSVL.